Each of the 29 T cell receptor beta chains below was sequenced from the same sample in a study of blood T cells in healthy people across ages. Together with a sample-barcoded 5' primer, a J-beta primer mix was included in a second PCR lasting about 7 to 11 cycles. TCRdb independently ran MiXCR on the 5' RACE reads; one entry per CDR3 protein. Altogether 600,000 to 1,000,000 distinct CDR3 sequences are present, 20% to 25% being singletons, with the ten largest covering under 4.5%. The same data also contributed to another study, on T cells of mothers and their children.

Sequencing was performed on blood. Receptors were obtained from a boy under 18 in good health.

The CDR3 sequence is CSFFVSGGTEAFF. The DNA for the CDR3 is TGCAGCTTCTTCGTGAGCGGCGGTACTGAAGCTTTCTTT. The chain uses TRBV29-1 and TRBJ1-1; D not resolved. V lost 8 bases to trimming and J lost 5 bases, with 18 bases between them. Germline loops: CDR1 SQVTM, CDR2 ANQGSEA. The CDR3 runs 13 residues. Full variable domain (remainder filled in from reference TRBV29-1 and TRBJ1-1): SAVISQKPSRDICQRGTSLTIQCQVDSQVTMMFWYRQQPGQSLTLIATANQGSEATYESGFVIDKFPISRPNLTFSTLTVSNMSPEDSSIYLCSFFVSGGTEAFFGQGTRLTVV.

The rearrangement joins TRBV6-2 or TRBV6-3 to TRBJ1-5; maybe TRBD1 (5 bases). Trimming took 2 bases from V and 7 from J, leaving 12 bases between them. The CDR3 is made up of 14 amino acids. Looked up from germline, CDR1 is MNHEY and CDR2 is SVGEGT. CDR3 sequence (DNA): TGTGCCAGCAGTTACGGGGGGGGTTGGCAGCCCCAGCATTTT. It translates to CASSYGGGWQPQHF.

This chain joins TRBV7-3 and TRBJ2-6; weak D call: TRBD1 (6 bases). Per germline, CDR1 SGHTA and CDR2 FQGTGA. V lost 5 bases and J 4 bases, leaving 15 bases between the germline ends. The length of the CDR3 is 16 residues. In DNA form, the CDR3 reads TGTGCCAGCAGCGTGACAGGCCCCCCGGGGGCCAACGTCCTGACTTTC. It is translated as CASSVTGPPGANVLTF.

The gene calls are TRBV6-2 or TRBV6-3 and TRBJ1-2; D possibly corresponds to TRBD1 (5 bases). Germline CDR1 MNHEY, CDR2 SVGEGT. V dropped 3 bases and J dropped 8 bases, with 19 bases sitting between them. The CDR3 runs to 15 residues. CDR3 sequence reads: CASSYPLGRRKGYTF. The DNA for the CDR3 is TGTGCCAGCAGTTATCCGCTGGGGCGGCGTAAGGGCTACACCTTC.

Only a few counts were recorded for this clonotype. The chain carries TRBV25-1 and TRBJ1-4; possible D gene TRBD1, 5 bases. The CDR3 has 15 amino acids. Germline V gene sequence: CDR1 MGHDK, CDR2 SYGVNS. V shed 3 bases and J shed 3 bases, with 11 bases lying between them. The CDR3 region is CASSEAAGSNEKLFF. As DNA, the CDR3 is TGTGCCAGCAGTGAGGCGGCAGGGTCTAATGAAAAACTGTTTTTT.

V gene TRBV12-3 or TRBV12-4 combines with J gene TRBJ1-5; D unresolved. Trimming left V 4 bases short and J 5 bases short, with 6 bases between. The CDR3 is 12 residues long. The CDR3 spells CASSSLYQPQHF. The CDR3 DNA follows: TGTGCCAGCAGTTCCCTTTATCAGCCCCAGCATTTT.

The V gene is TRBV7-9, the J gene TRBJ2-7; D gene ambiguous. The germline V gene has CDR1 SEHNR and CDR2 FQNEAQ (reference sequence). V was trimmed by 8 bases and J by 9 bases, leaving 14 bases between them. CDR3 length: 11 amino acids. In DNA form, the CDR3 reads TGTGCCAGCTGCCAAACGGACGGGCAGTACTTC. It specifies CASCQTDGQYF.

This clonotype was counted between two and nine times. The genes are TRBV7-9 and TRBJ2-1; 7 nucleotides match TRBD2. The assigned J gene may be wrong: the sequence end matches TRBJ2-7 better. The CDR3 is 17 amino acids. Looked up from germline, CDR1 is SEHNR and CDR2 is FQNEAQ (reference sequence). CDR3 sequence (DNA): TGTGCCAGCAGACCTTCGGTTGGGGAGGGACCCTCCTACGAGCAGTACTTC. As protein: CASRPSVGEGPSYEQYF.

Note on this clonotype: Because the CDR3's place on the DNA is in doubt, the DNA is left out and the CDR3 is given as listed by TCRdb. The chain combines TRBV29-1 with TRBJ2-5; TRBD1 reflects the table's D call only, with no check against the DNA. Germline V gene data show CDR1 as SQVTM and CDR2 as ANQGSEA. The CDR3 length is 8 residues, termini included. The CDR3 spells CSVGQGSF.

This clonotype was recorded many times. The chain employs TRBV20-1 and TRBJ2-5; D tentatively fits TRBD1 or TRBD2 (5 bases each). The CDR3 is 12 amino acids. Germline assignment: CDR1 DFQATT and CDR2 SNEGSKA (reference sequence). Trimming took 6 bases from V and 2 from J, leaving 10 bases between them. CDR3 protein: CSALGVQETQYF. For the CDR3, the DNA is TGCAGTGCCTTGGGGGTACAAGAGACCCAGTACTTC.

The V call is TRBV20-1, the J call TRBJ2-5; D may match TRBD1 or TRBD2 (5 bases each). The DNA end is a closer match to TRBJ2-7, so the J assignment may be wrong. The germline V gene has CDR1 DFQATT and CDR2 SNEGSKA (reference sequence). This CDR3 spans 16 amino acids. The CDR3: CSASLWGEGRGDEQYF. The CDR3 bases are TGCAGTGCTAGTCTTTGGGGTGAGGGGCGCGGCGACGAGCAGTACTTC.

This chain connects TRBV6-5 to TRBJ2-5; D may be TRBD2 (5 bases). Germline V lookup: CDR1 MNHEY, CDR2 SVGAGI. This CDR3 has 18 residues. Trimming removed 0 bases from V and 4 bases from J, with 21 bases in between. CDR3 in amino acids: CASSYSPTAKRERETQYF. In nucleotides, the CDR3 is TGTGCCAGCAGTTACTCTCCGACCGCTAAACGGGAACGAGAGACCCAGTACTTC.

This clonotype appeared a few times. The genes are TRBV12-3 or TRBV12-4 and TRBJ1-4; TRBD1 aligns across 10 bases. CDR3 size: 14 residues. V trimming: 5 bases; J trimming: 10 bases; junction bases outside the gene matches: 7. The CDR3 spells CASSLRQGAGKLFF. The CDR3 region has the DNA TGTGCCAGCAGTCTTAGACAGGGGGCAGGAAAACTGTTTTTT.

This clonotype appeared a single time. V gene TRBV6-5 combines with J gene TRBJ2-1; weak D call: TRBD2 (6 bases). The ends were cut back, 7 bases at V and 13 bases at J, with 17 bases in the middle. The germline CDR1 and CDR2 sequences are MNHEY and SVGAGI. The CDR3 extends over 12 amino acids. This CDR3 reads CASTSTGEVQFF. The CDR3 coding sequence is TGTGCCAGCACGTCAACGGGGGAGGTTCAGTTCTTC.

The rearrangement links TRBV28 to TRBJ2-4, with D maybe TRBD2 (6 bases). Germline values: CDR1 MDHEN, CDR2 SYDVKM. V was trimmed by 4 bases and J by 4 bases, leaving 23 bases between them. The CDR3 is made up of 18 amino acids. Here the CDR3 DNA reads TGTGCCAGCAGTTCCTATTCTACCCGGGCAGCGGGTAAAAACATTCAGTACTTC. It specifies CASSSYSTRAAGKNIQYF.

The chain employs TRBV6-5 and TRBJ2-1; 9 bases line up with TRBD2. The CDR3 consists of 13 residues. V gave up 7 bases and J gave up 5 bases; unmatched junction bases: 3. CDR1 is MNHEY, CDR2 SVGAGI, per germline. The CDR3 DNA reads TGTGCCAGCACCTGCGGGGGGGACAATGAGCAGTTCTTC. Translation gives CASTCGGDNEQFF.

J is TRBJ2-7 and V is TRBV14, with 11 bases lining up with TRBD2. The CDR3 consists of 17 residues. Germline V gene data show CDR1 as SGHDN and CDR2 as FVKESK. The V gene end was trimmed by 2 bases and the J gene end by 4 bases; junction bases not matched to a gene: 10. This CDR3 is CASSQTLAGGNSYEQYF. The CDR3 DNA reads TGTGCCAGCAGCCAAACCTTAGCGGGGGGGAATTCTTACGAGCAGTACTTC. The complete variable domain, with remaining parts taken from reference TRBV14 and TRBJ2-7, reads EAGVTQFPSHSVIEKGQTVTLRCDPISGHDNLYWYRRVMGKEIKFLLHFVKESKQDESGMPNNRFLAERTGGTYSTLKVQPAELEDSGVYFCASSQTLAGGNSYEQYFGPGTRLTVT.

About this clonotype: A junction boundary mismatches the germline segment, possibly from a read error. This rearrangement joins TRBV28 to TRBJ2-3; 8 bases agree with TRBD1. Germline values: CDR1 MDHEN, CDR2 SYDVKM. The CDR3 spans 11 residues. The CDR3 DNA follows: TGTGCCAGCAGTTCCGGGACAGGCTCGGATTTT. Amino acid sequence: CASSSGTGSDF.

The chain joins TRBV6-2 or TRBV6-3 to TRBJ2-1; 9 nucleotides agree with TRBD2. This CDR3 comprises 17 residues. The ends lost 2 bases at V and 9 bases at J; junction bases unmatched: 14. Germline CDR1 and CDR2: MNHEY and SVGEGT. CDR3: CASSYAFGSSGASEQFF. CDR3 nucleotide sequence: TGTGCCAGCAGTTACGCTTTTGGGTCTAGCGGGGCCTCTGAGCAGTTCTTC.

This clonotype was found a few times. This chain connects TRBV29-1 to TRBJ2-5; D unresolved. Trimming cost V 7 bases and J 5 bases, with 11 bases left between them. This CDR3 region has 11 residues. Germline V gene sequence: CDR1 SQVTM, CDR2 ANQGSEA. The CDR3 region has the DNA TGCAGCGCCGCCGTAGGGGAGACCCAGTACTTC. Amino acids: CSAAVGETQYF.

This clonotype has just a few counts. The chain recombines TRBV7-3 with TRBJ2-2; D is undetermined. The V gene's germline CDR1 is SGHTA and CDR2 FQGTGA. The CDR3 totals 13 residues. Trimming removed 5 bases from V and 6 bases from J, with 10 bases in between. CDR3 sequence: CASSKDLPGELFF. The CDR3 DNA follows: TGTGCCAGCAGCAAGGACCTACCCGGGGAGCTGTTTTTT.

CDR3 sequence (DNA): TGTGCCAGCAGTCTGTGGACAGGGATGGTGGACGAGCAGTACTTC. Protein: CASSLWTGMVDEQYF. The rearrangement links TRBV12-3 or TRBV12-4 to TRBJ2-7; 8 bases are a match to TRBD1. The junction had 11 bases not matched to a gene; V was cut back by 5 bases and J by 5 bases. The CDR3 consists of 15 residues.

This clonotype was seen more than once but under ten times. The rearrangement uses TRBV7-2 and TRBJ1-1; 9 bases fit TRBD1. Germline-derived CDR1 and CDR2 are SGHTA and FQGNSA. The CDR3 has 14 amino acids. Losses at the gene ends were 5 bases for V and 1 base for J; bases not matched to a gene: 2. The CDR3 loop reads CASSADRGNTEAFF. CDR3 sequence (DNA): TGTGCCAGCAGCGCGGACAGGGGGAACACTGAAGCTTTCTTT.

The chain recombines TRBV5-5 with TRBJ2-3; a possible D gene is TRBD2 (5 bases). The CDR3 extends over 15 amino acids. CDR1 is SGHKS and CDR2 is YYEKEE in the germline V gene (reference sequence). The germline V and J ends were trimmed by 0 bases and 6 bases, with 14 bases remaining between them. The CDR3: CASSLDRSIADTQYF. The DNA for the CDR3 is TGTGCCAGCAGCTTGGATCGGAGCATAGCGGATACGCAGTATTTT.

This rearrangement joins TRBV29-1 to TRBJ2-1; D possibly corresponds to TRBD2 (6 bases). CDR1 is SQVTM, CDR2 ANQGSEA, per germline. Deletions cut 2 bases from V and 4 bases from J, with 15 bases between. CDR3 length: 15 amino acids. CDR3 in amino acids: CSVEFARDHYNEQFF. CDR3 in DNA: TGCAGCGTTGAATTTGCGCGGGACCATTACAATGAGCAGTTCTTC.

This clonotype appeared many times. The V and J genes are TRBV20-1 and TRBJ2-5; D not resolved. Germline values: CDR1 DFQATT, CDR2 SNEGSKA (reference sequence). CDR3 length equals 12 residues. Trimming took off 2 bases at V and 5 bases at J, with 9 bases between the two ends. CDR3 sequence reads: CSARFRGETQYF. The DNA for the CDR3 is TGCAGTGCTAGATTTCGTGGGGAGACCCAGTACTTC.

This chain uses TRBV7-2 with TRBJ2-5; weak D call: TRBD1 (6 bases). This CDR3 region has 14 residues. CDR1 and CDR2 from the germline V gene are SGHTA and FQGNSA. Between the trimmed V and J ends, which lost 5 bases and 7 bases, there was a span of 17 bases. CDR3 protein: CASSLYRATGTQYF. CDR3 DNA sequence: TGTGCCAGCAGCCTGTACAGGGCCACGGGGACCCAGTACTTC.

This clonotype was found a few times. A single base separates this from a much larger clone, so it may be a read error. The chain has TRBV9 and TRBJ2-3; 10 positions match TRBD1. Per the germline V gene, CDR1 is SGDLS and CDR2 is YYNGEE. The CDR3 totals 15 residues. The J segment lost 1 base and the V segment lost 4 bases, leaving 3 bases of the junction unmatched. CDR3 loop: CASSSGTGGTDTQYF. CDR3 bases: TGTGCCAGCAGCTCAGGGACAGGGGGCACAGATACGCAGTATTTT.

The chain combines TRBV6-5 with TRBJ1-1, with D unclear. The CDR3 is 13 residues long. V was clipped by 7 bases and J by 1 base, with 10 bases between them. Germline-derived CDR1 and CDR2 are MNHEY and SVGAGI. CDR3 DNA: TGTGCCAGCACCAATCCGGGGAACACTGAAGCTTTCTTT. Protein: CASTNPGNTEAFF.